The following is a TCR beta chain sequence with its context. Its antigen is unknown. Base qualities are missing; no much larger clone stands one base away. Trimming leaves V shorter by 1 base and J shorter by 2 bases, with the junction holding 10 bases beyond the gene matches. The CDR1 and CDR2 encoded by the germline V gene are SGHTA and FQGNSA. The CDR3, cysteine through phenylalanine, is 19 amino acids long. The entry retains the CDR3 DNA only, 57 bases that are in frame from base 1. This record belongs to a study of T cell changes during pregnancy in multiple sclerosis (dated by TCRdb to between 2018 and 2021). A note on the overall study: The study examined how the T cell repertoire changed over the course of pregnancy in women with multiple sclerosis.

The method was the immunoSEQ multiplex PCR assay. TCRdb's version of the immuneACCESS table is confined to in-frame rearrangements and falls short of the full clone set. An unresolved V gene accounts for under half of the shortfall where checked; the remainder is of unknown origin. This sample is represented by more than 55,000 clones; roughly 92% of them were singletons. The top ten hold almost 1.5% of the sample. This receptor chain uses TRBV7-2 and TRBJ2-1; 11 of the junction bases match TRBD2. Here the sequenced sample was peripheral blood, taken in the second trimester of pregnancy. The source of this sequence is a female donor with multiple sclerosis, enrolled in a pregnancy study. CDR3 protein: CASSLGGDSGRGPYNEQFF. The nucleotide sequence reads TGTGCCAGCAGCTTAGGGGGGGATAGCGGGAGGGGTCCCTACAATGAGCAGTTCTTC.